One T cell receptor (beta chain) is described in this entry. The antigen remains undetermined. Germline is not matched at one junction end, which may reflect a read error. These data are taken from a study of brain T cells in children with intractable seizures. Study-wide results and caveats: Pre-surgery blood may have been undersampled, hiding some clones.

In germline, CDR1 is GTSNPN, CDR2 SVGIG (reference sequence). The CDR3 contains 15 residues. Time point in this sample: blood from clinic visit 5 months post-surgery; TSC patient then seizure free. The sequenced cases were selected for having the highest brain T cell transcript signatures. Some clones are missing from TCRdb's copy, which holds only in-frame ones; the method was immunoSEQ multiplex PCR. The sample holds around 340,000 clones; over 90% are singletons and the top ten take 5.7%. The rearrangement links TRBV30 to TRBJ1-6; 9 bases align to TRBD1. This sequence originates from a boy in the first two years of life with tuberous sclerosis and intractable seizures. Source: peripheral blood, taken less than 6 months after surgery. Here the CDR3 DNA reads TGTGCCTCTGGAGTGGTGGGGGACAGGGTTTCACCCCTGGCCTTT. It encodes CASGVVGDRVSPLAF.